Listed here are 12 T cell receptor beta chains from one sample, sequenced in a study of response to subunit inactivated influenza vaccine. TCRdb used MiXCR to reprocess the RT-PCR reads, holding one entry per CDR3 protein. This sample carries around 480,000 distinct CDR3 sequences, over 9.5% of them seen once, and the ten largest clones take approximately 12%. The sequenced sample was PBMCs from blood, obtained roughly 47 days after vaccination. The origin of the receptors is a man aged 45 to 65 who received an inactivated influenza vaccine.

This clonotype was seen at least ten times. The chain links TRBV11-2 to TRBJ2-1; D not resolved. The CDR3 extends over 15 amino acids. V was cut by 0 bases and J by 4 bases, with 10 bases left in between. Germline loops: CDR1 SGHAT, CDR2 FQNNGV. Here the CDR3 reads CASSLDFGSYNEQFF. The CDR3 DNA sequence: TGTGCCAGCAGCTTAGATTTCGGATCATACAATGAGCAGTTCTTC. Based on the CDR3 plus reference TRBV11-2 and TRBJ2-1, the full variable domain is EAGVAQSPRYKIIEKRQSVAFWCNPISGHATLYWYQQILGQGPKLLIQFQNNGVVDDSQLPKDRFSAERLKGVDSTLKIQPAKLEDSAVYLCASSLDFGSYNEQFFGPGTRLTVL.

The sample holds many counts of this clonotype. The genes are TRBV12-3 or TRBV12-4 and TRBJ1-1; tentatively, D is TRBD1 (5 bases). The V end was cut by 6 bases, the J end by 3 bases, with 14 bases between. The CDR3 sequence is 14 residues long. The CDR3 nucleotides are TGTGCCAGCAGGGGGACCGAAAAAGACACTGAAGCTTTCTTT. Protein product: CASRGTEKDTEAFF.

This clonotype was detected only a few times. CDR3 loop: CASSVNSLNTEAFF. Written as DNA, the CDR3 is TGTGCCAGCTCAGTGAACAGTCTGAACACTGAAGCTTTCTTT. The gene calls are TRBV18 and TRBJ1-1; no firm D call. The germline CDR1 and CDR2 sequences are KGHSH and LQKENI. This CDR3 is 14 amino acids long. Trimming pared 5 bases from V and 0 bases from J, leaving 10 bases between.

This clonotype was counted only a few times. This chain uses TRBV6-6 with TRBJ2-3; D is undetermined. Germline assignment: CDR1 MNHNY and CDR2 SVGAGI (reference sequence). V was shortened by 0 bases and J by 5 bases, with 3 bases between the two germline ends. The CDR3 has 12 amino acids. CDR3 loop: CASSYSLDTQYF. As DNA, the CDR3 is TGTGCCAGCAGTTACTCTCTAGATACGCAGTATTTT.

The chain carries TRBV20-1 and TRBJ2-5; the match to TRBD1 covers 10 bases. CDR1 is DFQATT, CDR2 SNEGSKA, per germline (reference sequence). V shed 4 bases, J shed 0 bases, and the junction held 5 bases outside the gene matches. The CDR3 extends over 15 amino acids. This CDR3 is CSATTGGRHQETQYF. The CDR3 nucleotides are TGCAGTGCTACGACAGGGGGCCGGCACCAAGAGACCCAGTACTTC.

This clonotype was seen repeatedly, ten times or more. The chain uses TRBV29-1 and TRBJ2-3; TRBD2 matches 8 bases. Losses at the gene ends were 8 bases for V and 8 bases for J; bases not matched to a gene: 15. Germline lookup yields CDR1 SQVTM and CDR2 ANQGSEA. The length of the CDR3 is 14 residues. This chain's CDR3 is CSTSGTSTLSTQYF. In DNA, the CDR3 is TGCAGCACCTCCGGGACTAGTACCCTTTCTACGCAGTATTTT.

This clonotype was seen at least ten times. The chain has TRBV29-1 and TRBJ2-2; 7 bases map to TRBD1. CDR3 length: 15 amino acids. Germline V gene sequence: CDR1 SQVTM, CDR2 ANQGSEA. Trimming removed 5 bases from V and 1 base from J; junction bases left unmatched: 7. The CDR3 region is CSVRPGQKNTGELFF. DNA of the CDR3: TGCAGCGTTCGTCCGGGACAGAAGAACACCGGGGAGCTGTTTTTT.

This clonotype showed up many times. The chain combines TRBV10-1 with TRBJ2-1; perhaps TRBD2 as D (6 bases). With 5 bases removed from V and 5 bases from J, the gap between germline ends came to 13 bases. CDR1 and CDR2 from the germline V gene are WNHNN and SYGVQD (reference sequence). This CDR3 is 14 amino acids long. CDR3 in DNA: TGCGCCAGCAGTCGAGCAGGAGGGAACAATGAGCAGTTCTTC. It translates to CASSRAGGNNEQFF.

This clonotype was seen ten or more times. Here the CDR3 reads CSAPNTGGGEETQYF. The CDR3, as DNA: TGCAGTGCCCCAAACACAGGGGGAGGTGAAGAGACCCAGTACTTC. This sequence joins TRBV20-1 and TRBJ2-5; 8 bases are a match to TRBD1. The germline V gene encodes CDR1 DFQATT and CDR2 SNEGSKA (reference sequence). This CDR3 has 15 amino acids. V gave up 6 bases and J gave up 3 bases; unmatched junction bases: 12.

The CDR3 coding sequence is TGTGCCAGCAGGTCCGGGTCATCGCGGGAAAAACTGTTTTTT. It specifies CASRSGSSREKLFF. V usage is TRBV2 and J usage is TRBJ1-4; D gene uncertain. This CDR3 comprises 14 residues. V was trimmed by 6 bases and J by 8 bases, leaving 16 bases between them. Germline CDR1 and CDR2: SNHLY and FYNNEI.

The chain uses TRBV7-9 and TRBJ2-7; 9 bases map to TRBD1. Trimming cost V 2 bases and J 0 bases; bases outside gene matches: 5. This CDR3 contains 16 residues. Germline V gene lookup returns CDR1 SEHNR and CDR2 FQNEAQ (reference sequence). CDR3 loop: CASSLPGTGNSYEQYF. CDR3 nucleotides: TGTGCCAGCAGCTTACCTGGGACAGGGAACTCCTACGAGCAGTACTTC.

J is TRBJ2-1 and V is TRBV7-9; D ambiguous. Trimming removed 0 bases from V and 12 bases from J, with 12 bases in between. This CDR3 is 13 amino acids long. CDR1 is SEHNR, CDR2 FQNEAQ, per germline (reference sequence). The DNA of the CDR3 is TGTGCCAGCAGCTTAGCGTATGCCGCCTGGCAGTTCTTC. This encodes CASSLAYAAWQFF.